These 20 T cell receptor beta chains came from one sample sequenced in a study of neurological immune-mediated disorders. TCRdb re-derived calls from the 5' RACE reads in MiXCR, one entry per CDR3 protein. In the table there are 36,000 or so distinct CDR3 sequences, around 10% of which are singletons. Sequenced sample: PBMCs. Every receptor here comes from a woman aged 30 to 39 with HTLV-1-associated myelopathy (HAM/TSP).

This clonotype was detected ten times or more. The CDR3 sequence: CASRNFYDRAHYTF. CDR3 nucleotides: TGTGCCAGCAGGAACTTTTACGACAGGGCCCACTACACCTTC. This chain uses TRBV27 with TRBJ1-2, with TRBD1 matching 7 bases. Germline V gene lookup returns CDR1 MNHEY and CDR2 SMNVEV (reference sequence). The CDR3 is 14 amino acids. Trimming at V came to 6 bases and at J to 10 bases, leaving 14 bases not matched to a gene.

This clonotype was observed at least ten times. The rearrangement uses TRBV12-3 or TRBV12-4 and TRBJ2-4, with D unclear. Trimming cost V 3 bases and J 0 bases, with 9 bases left between them. The CDR3 sequence is 15 residues long. The CDR3 reads CASSLANLAKNIQYF. As DNA, the CDR3 is TGTGCCAGCAGTTTGGCGAATCTAGCCAAAAACATTCAGTACTTC.

This clonotype was observed many times. This chain connects TRBV7-2 to TRBJ2-2, with TRBD2 identical over 8 bases. From germline, CDR1 is SGHTA and CDR2 FQGNSA. J gave up 6 bases and V 1 base, and 7 bases lay outside the gene matches. This CDR3 region has 16 residues. The CDR3 region has the DNA TGTGCCAGCAGCTTAGGGGCGCTAGCGGGTTCCGGGGAGCTGTTTTTT. It codes for CASSLGALAGSGELFF.

At least ten counts were recorded for this clonotype. CDR3 in amino acids: CASSLSGNTGELFF. For the CDR3, the DNA is TGCGCCAGCAGCTTGTCGGGGAACACCGGGGAGCTGTTTTTT. The chain carries TRBV5-1 and TRBJ2-2, with no clear D. Germline V lookup: CDR1 SGHRS, CDR2 YFSETQ. This CDR3 contains 14 residues. V gave up 1 base and J gave up 1 base, with 5 bases separating them.

This clonotype was counted many times. DNA for the CDR3: TGCGCCAGCAGCTTGGTCGATGGGGACAGGGGGCGAGTGAAAACCTTC. As protein: CASSLVDGDRGRVKTF. V usage is TRBV5-1 and J usage is TRBJ1-2, with 12 bases identical to TRBD1. This CDR3 spans 16 amino acids. Trimming cost V 0 bases and J 14 bases; bases outside gene matches: 14. Germline loops: CDR1 SGHRS, CDR2 YFSETQ.

The rearrangement links TRBV20-1 to TRBJ1-2, with D possibly TRBD1 on 5 matching bases. The ends were cut back, 3 bases at V and 4 bases at J, with 15 bases in the middle. CDR3 size: 14 residues. From germline, CDR1 is DFQATT and CDR2 SNEGSKA (reference sequence). The DNA for the CDR3 is TGCAGTGCTAGGGCTCCAGGGAATTCCTATGGCTACACCTTC. Translating it yields CSARAPGNSYGYTF.

This clonotype was detected many times. The chain links TRBV5-1 to TRBJ2-7, with D perhaps given as TRBD1 or TRBD2 (5 bases each). Per germline, CDR1 SGHRS and CDR2 YFSETQ. The V gene lost 4 bases and the J gene lost 3 bases, with 11 bases spanning the gap. This CDR3 comprises 13 residues. The CDR3 sequence: CASSGDGNYEQYF. For the CDR3, the DNA is TGCGCCAGCAGCGGGGACGGGAACTACGAGCAGTACTTC.

The table lists this clonotype with many counts. The chain recombines TRBV20-1 with TRBJ1-1; no clear D gene. Trimming shortened V by 6 bases and J by 5 bases, and 13 bases separated the two germline ends. The germline CDR1 and CDR2 sequences are DFQATT and SNEGSKA (reference sequence). There are 12 residues in the CDR3. The CDR3 reads CSAPSLRTEAFF. The DNA for the CDR3 is TGCAGTGCCCCCTCTCTCCGAACTGAAGCTTTCTTT.

The sample holds many counts of this clonotype. This sequence joins TRBV20-1 and TRBJ2-7; 10 nucleotides align to TRBD1. Germline CDR1 is DFQATT and CDR2 is SNEGSKA (reference sequence). This CDR3 has 12 residues. V trimming: 6 bases; J trimming: 4 bases; junction bases outside the gene matches: 3. CDR3 bases: TGCAGTGCGAGGGACAGGGGTTACGAGCAGTACTTC. Protein: CSARDRGYEQYF.

This clonotype was seen many times. V is TRBV20-1 and J is TRBJ1-2; D unresolved. This CDR3 has 17 residues. Between the trimmed V and J ends, which lost 0 bases and 0 bases, there was a span of 17 bases. Germline CDR1 DFQATT, CDR2 SNEGSKA (reference sequence). The CDR3 DNA is TGCAGTGCTAGAGATGTGTTGGGCGACGGATCTAACTATGGCTACACCTTC. This gives the protein CSARDVLGDGSNYGYTF.

This clonotype occurred many times. V usage is TRBV5-1 and J usage is TRBJ1-5, with 7 nucleotides matching TRBD1. V trimming: 4 bases; J trimming: 5 bases; junction bases outside the gene matches: 9. The V gene's germline CDR1 is SGHRS and CDR2 YFSETQ. The CDR3 runs 15 residues. For the CDR3, the DNA is TGCGCCAGCAGCCCGGGGGACAGACGTGATCAGCCCCAGCATTTT. Amino acid sequence: CASSPGDRRDQPQHF.

Many counts were recorded for this clonotype. This sequence joins TRBV7-2 and TRBJ1-1; weak D call: TRBD1 (5 bases). CDR1 is SGHTA, CDR2 FQGNSA, per germline. This CDR3 has 13 amino acids. Trimming removed 3 bases at V and 6 bases at J, with 11 bases between. CDR3 amino acids: CASSFQGVAEAFF. CDR3 in DNA: TGTGCCAGCAGCTTCCAGGGAGTAGCTGAAGCTTTCTTT.

This clonotype showed up many times. The CDR3 DNA is TGCAGTGCTAGCGTGAGGCAGGAAGGCACTGAAGCTTTCTTT. This sequence encodes CSASVRQEGTEAFF. This rearrangement joins TRBV20-1 to TRBJ1-1, with D unresolved. V was trimmed by 3 bases and J by 4 bases, leaving 15 bases between them. This CDR3 comprises 14 residues. Germline V CDR1 and CDR2: DFQATT, SNEGSKA (reference sequence).

This clonotype came up many times. The chain uses TRBV7-2 and TRBJ1-6; D is ambiguous. The CDR3 extends over 15 amino acids. V was shortened by 0 bases and J by 10 bases, with 13 bases between the two germline ends. The V gene's germline CDR1 is SGHTA and CDR2 FQGNSA. The CDR3 DNA reads TGTGCCAGCAGCTTAGCATCGGCTATCAGGTCACCCCTCCACTTT. Translation gives CASSLASAIRSPLHF.

This clonotype is medium-sized by share. The gene calls are TRBV5-1 and TRBJ2-3; 9 bases map to TRBD1. V dropped 4 bases and J dropped 10; count of bases not matched to a gene: 10. Germline loops: CDR1 SGHRS, CDR2 YFSETQ. This CDR3 is 14 amino acids long. CDR3: CASSPRGDRAAQYF. In nucleotides, the CDR3 is TGCGCCAGCAGCCCAAGGGGGGACAGGGCTGCGCAGTATTTT. Drawing the rest from reference TRBV5-1 and TRBJ2-3, the complete variable domain is KAGVTQTPRYLIKTRGQQVTLSCSPISGHRSVSWYQQTPGQGLQFLFEYFSETQRNKGNFPGRFSGRQFSNSRSEMNVSTLELGDSALYLCASSPRGDRAAQYFGPGTRLTVL.

This chain links TRBV7-6 with TRBJ2-1, with 12 bases that match TRBD2. Germline V CDR1 and CDR2: SGHVS, FNYEAQ. The CDR3 length is 15 residues. Germline trimming cut 1 base from V and 7 bases from J; bases unmatched to any gene: 2. The CDR3 DNA reads as TGTGCCAGCAGCTTAGAACTAGCGGGGGGAAATGAGCAGTTCTTC. This sequence encodes CASSLELAGGNEQFF.

This clonotype has at least ten counts. CDR3 nucleotide sequence: TGCAGTGCTCGGACCCCACCCTTTCAAGAGACCCAGTACTTC. Amino acids: CSARTPPFQETQYF. The rearrangement uses TRBV20-1 and TRBJ2-5; D unclear. Trimming took 5 bases from V and 2 from J, leaving 15 bases between them. The CDR3 is made up of 14 amino acids. Germline V gives CDR1 DFQATT, CDR2 SNEGSKA (reference sequence).

In this sample, this clonotype turned up many times. The rearrangement joins TRBV10-2 to TRBJ1-5; D gene unclear. Germline CDR1 WSHSY, CDR2 SAAADI. This CDR3 contains 13 residues. Trimming took off 4 bases at V and 3 bases at J, with 7 bases between the two ends. CDR3 DNA sequence: TGCGCCAGCAGTGTGAACCTCAATCAGCCCCAGCATTTT. Encoded protein: CASSVNLNQPQHF.

Details on this clonotype: One end of the junction fails to match germline, which may point to a read error. The chain joins TRBV18 to TRBJ1-2; TRBD1 aligns across 7 bases. The CDR3 totals 15 residues. The germline V gene has CDR1 KGHSH and CDR2 LQKENI. The CDR3 region is CANSLYGTANYGYTF. As DNA, the CDR3 is TGTGCCAACTCACTCTATGGGACAGCTAACTATGGCTACACCTTC. Drawing the rest from reference TRBV18 and TRBJ1-2, the complete variable domain is NAGVMQNPRHLVRRRGQEARLRCSPMKGHSHVYWYRQLPEEGLKFMVYLQKENIIDESGMPKERFSAEFPKEGPSILRIQQVVRGDSAAYFCANSLYGTANYGYTFGSGTRLTVV.

This clonotype was picked up many times. This CDR3 is CASSWAGGDNSPLHF. CDR3 DNA sequence: TGTGCCAGCAGCTGGGCGGGAGGGGACAATTCACCCCTCCACTTT. J is TRBJ1-6 and V is TRBV9; a possible D gene is TRBD1 (5 bases). The germline V and J ends were trimmed by 4 bases and 7 bases, with 15 bases remaining between them. The CDR3 is 15 amino acids. The V gene's germline CDR1 is SGDLS and CDR2 YYNGEE.